This is a list of T cell receptor beta chains from one sample in a study of T cell responses to AZD1222 COVID-19 vaccine. The method was immunoSEQ multiplex PCR; TCRdb's version includes in-frame clones alone and lacks a portion of them. The sample lists approximately 140,000 clones; around 95% were seen once. The input for sequencing was peripheral blood, taken on day 0 of AZD1222 vaccination. The receptors shown here come from an adult in good health. CDR3s include the opening cysteine and the closing phenylalanine or tryptophan. D genes are given only for firm matches. Rows may omit the clone size; those that give it use once, few, many or a size class.

v_gene,d_gene,j_gene,abundance,CDR3aa,CDR3nt
TRBV6-4,-,TRBJ2-6,-,CASSDSSSSGANVLTF,TGTGCCAGCAGTGACTCTTCGAGCTCTGGGGCCAACGTCCTGACTTTC
TRBV6-5,-,TRBJ1-5,-,CASSYSGVAQPQHF,TGTGCCAGCAGTTACTCGGGGGTTGCTCAGCCCCAGCATTTT
TRBV5-1,TRBD1,TRBJ2-1,-,CASSSPGTGIYNEQFF,TGCGCCAGCAGCTCCCCAGGGACAGGTATTTACAATGAGCAGTTCTTC
TRBV11-2,TRBD2,TRBJ2-3,-,CASSFTTGGDTQYF,TGTGCCAGCAGCTTTACGACGGGAGGGGATACGCAGTATTTT
TRBV6-2/TRBV6-3,-,TRBJ1-1,-,CASSYLGGTEAFF,TGTGCCAGCAGTTACTTGGGGGGGACTGAAGCTTTCTTT
TRBV4-2,-,TRBJ2-5,-,CASSQLGARETQYF,TGTGCCAGCAGCCAACTGGGGGCGAGGGAGACCCAGTACTTC
TRBV24-1,-,TRBJ1-1,-,CATSDPPREAFF,TGTGCCACCAGTGACCCTCCTCGTGAAGCTTTCTTT
TRBV7-3,TRBD1,TRBJ1-3,-,CASSSLDRGLYSGNTIYF,TGTGCCAGCAGCTCACTGGACAGGGGCCTATACTCTGGAAACACCATATATTTT
TRBV19,-,TRBJ1-5,-,CASSIDRLAQPQHF,TGTGCCAGTAGTATAGATCGATTAGCGCAGCCCCAGCATTTT
TRBV6-5,-,TRBJ2-2,-,CASTLSGPTGELFF,TGTGCCAGCACCCTCTCAGGGCCCACCGGGGAGCTGTTTTTT
TRBV11-2,-,TRBJ1-5,-,CASSWSDGNQPQHF,TGTGCCAGCAGCTGGTCGGACGGGAATCAGCCCCAGCATTTT
TRBV5-1,-,TRBJ2-2,-,CASSFVQNTGELFF,TGCGCCAGCAGCTTTGTCCAAAACACCGGGGAGCTGTTTTTT
TRBV25-1,-,TRBJ1-1,-,CASSEGGSMNTEAFF,TGTGCCAGCAGTGAGGGCGGCAGCATGAACACTGAAGCTTTCTTT
TRBV6-5,-,TRBJ1-1,-,CASSYRPSGRNTEAFF,TGTGCCAGCAGTTATCGCCCTTCAGGGAGGAACACTGAAGCTTTCTTT
TRBV5-6,TRBD2,TRBJ2-3,-,CASSRPGLAGAKATDTQYF,TGTGCCAGCAGCCGTCCGGGACTAGCGGGGGCAAAAGCCACAGATACGCAGTATTTT
TRBV27,TRBD1,TRBJ1-5,-,CASSPRTGPNQPQHF,TGTGCCAGCAGCCCCCGGACAGGGCCGAATCAGCCCCAGCATTTT
TRBV6-1,-,TRBJ1-1,-,CASSEGVGTLNTEAFF,TGTGCCAGCAGTGAAGGAGTAGGAACACTGAACACTGAAGCTTTCTTT
TRBV6-5,-,TRBJ1-6,-,CASSYSGQNSPLHF,TGTGCCAGCAGTTACTCGGGTCAAAATTCACCCCTCCACTTT
TRBV28,-,TRBJ2-2,-,CASTGPNTGELFF,TGTGCCAGCACGGGGCCTAACACCGGGGAGCTGTTTTTT
TRBV2,TRBD2,TRBJ2-1,few,CASNPVGRGAYNEQFF,TGTGCCAGCAATCCCGTCGGGAGGGGGGCCTACAATGAGCAGTTCTTC
TRBV21-1,-,TRBJ1-3,-,CASSKSERQGLSGNTIYF,TGTGCCAGCAGCAAATCGGAAAGACAGGGTCTCTCTGGAAACACCATATATTTT
TRBV5-4,-,TRBJ1-2,-,CASSFGGSYGYTF,TGTGCCAGCAGCTTCGGGGGTTCCTATGGCTACACCTTC
TRBV29-1,-,TRBJ2-2,-,CSVVRTGELFF,TGCAGCGTTGTGCGTACCGGGGAGCTGTTTTTT
TRBV24-1,-,TRBJ1-1,-,CATSDGSGAEAFF,TGTGCCACCAGTGACGGCAGTGGGGCTGAAGCTTTCTTT
TRBV7-6,-,TRBJ1-1,-,CASSLLSWGQNTEAFF,TGTGCCAGCAGCTTATTGAGTTGGGGCCAGAACACTGAAGCTTTCTTT
TRBV28,-,TRBJ2-5,-,CASSFSGGETQYF,TGTGCCAGCAGTTTCTCTGGGGGAGAGACCCAGTACTTC
TRBV7-6,-,TRBJ1-3,-,CASSSRVTAGNTIYF,TGTGCCAGCAGCTCGAGGGTTACAGCTGGAAACACCATATATTTT
TRBV7-6,-,TRBJ2-5,-,CASSFQETQYF,TGTGCCAGCAGCTTTCAAGAGACCCAGTACTTC
TRBV29-1,TRBD1,TRBJ2-5,-,CSITGDGETQYF,TGCAGCATAACAGGGGACGGAGAGACCCAGTACTTC
TRBV4-1,-,TRBJ1-2,-,CASSQEATGPYGYTF,TGCGCCAGCAGCCAAGAGGCTACAGGGCCCTATGGCTACACCTTC
TRBV18,TRBD2,TRBJ2-1,-,CASSPGLAGEQFF,TGTGCCAGCTCACCGGGACTAGCGGGGGAGCAGTTCTTC
TRBV7-3,-,TRBJ2-1,-,CASSSERFDEQFF,TGTGCCAGCAGCTCCGAAAGGTTCGATGAGCAGTTCTTC
TRBV19,-,TRBJ1-4,-,CASSMWAANEKLFF,TGTGCCAGTAGTATGTGGGCTGCTAATGAAAAACTGTTTTTT
TRBV5-1,TRBD2,TRBJ2-3,-,CASSRGLAGSIDTQYF,TGCGCCAGCAGCCGGGGACTAGCGGGGAGTATAGATACGCAGTATTTT
TRBV11-3,TRBD2,TRBJ2-1,-,CASSLDGLALYNEQFF,TGTGCCAGCAGCTTAGACGGACTAGCGCTTTACAATGAGCAGTTCTTC
TRBV5-6,TRBD1,TRBJ1-2,-,CASSFKQGARYGYTF,TGTGCCAGCAGCTTTAAACAGGGGGCGAGGTATGGCTACACCTTC
TRBV6-1,-,TRBJ2-3,-,CASSEYRNTDTQYF,TGTGCCAGCAGTGAGTACAGGAACACAGATACGCAGTATTTT
TRBV5-5,-,TRBJ1-1,-,CASSLNRGDTEAFF,TGTGCCAGCAGCTTGAATCGGGGGGACACTGAAGCTTTCTTT
TRBV6-5,-,TRBJ1-6,-,CASSYSVAVPGSPLHF,TGTGCCAGCAGTTACTCGGTGGCAGTTCCTGGGTCACCCCTCCACTTT
TRBV6-5,-,TRBJ2-1,-,CASSYSGRGAYNEQFF,TGTGCCAGCAGTTACTCGGGGAGGGGGGCCTACAATGAGCAGTTCTTC
TRBV3-1/TRBV3-2,-,TRBJ2-5,-,CASSQTISRLQETQYF,TGTGCCAGCAGCCAAACAATAAGTCGGCTGCAAGAGACCCAGTACTTC
TRBV5-1,-,TRBJ2-1,-,CASSGGTESSYNEQFF,TGCGCCAGCAGCGGAGGGACTGAGAGCTCCTACAATGAGCAGTTCTTC
TRBV6-5,-,TRBJ1-5,once,CASSYKGARGQPQHF,TGTGCCAGCAGTTACAAGGGAGCGAGAGGGCAGCCCCAGCATTTT
TRBV21-1,-,TRBJ2-1,-,CASSKVTGRIWFGEQFF,TGTGCCAGCAGCAAAGTGACAGGGAGAATCTGGTTTGGTGAGCAGTTCTTC
TRBV27,TRBD1,TRBJ2-3,-,CATNTGTGDASPPAAQYF,TGTGCCACCAATACCGGGACAGGGGACGCTTCCCCACCGGCAGCGCAGTATTTT